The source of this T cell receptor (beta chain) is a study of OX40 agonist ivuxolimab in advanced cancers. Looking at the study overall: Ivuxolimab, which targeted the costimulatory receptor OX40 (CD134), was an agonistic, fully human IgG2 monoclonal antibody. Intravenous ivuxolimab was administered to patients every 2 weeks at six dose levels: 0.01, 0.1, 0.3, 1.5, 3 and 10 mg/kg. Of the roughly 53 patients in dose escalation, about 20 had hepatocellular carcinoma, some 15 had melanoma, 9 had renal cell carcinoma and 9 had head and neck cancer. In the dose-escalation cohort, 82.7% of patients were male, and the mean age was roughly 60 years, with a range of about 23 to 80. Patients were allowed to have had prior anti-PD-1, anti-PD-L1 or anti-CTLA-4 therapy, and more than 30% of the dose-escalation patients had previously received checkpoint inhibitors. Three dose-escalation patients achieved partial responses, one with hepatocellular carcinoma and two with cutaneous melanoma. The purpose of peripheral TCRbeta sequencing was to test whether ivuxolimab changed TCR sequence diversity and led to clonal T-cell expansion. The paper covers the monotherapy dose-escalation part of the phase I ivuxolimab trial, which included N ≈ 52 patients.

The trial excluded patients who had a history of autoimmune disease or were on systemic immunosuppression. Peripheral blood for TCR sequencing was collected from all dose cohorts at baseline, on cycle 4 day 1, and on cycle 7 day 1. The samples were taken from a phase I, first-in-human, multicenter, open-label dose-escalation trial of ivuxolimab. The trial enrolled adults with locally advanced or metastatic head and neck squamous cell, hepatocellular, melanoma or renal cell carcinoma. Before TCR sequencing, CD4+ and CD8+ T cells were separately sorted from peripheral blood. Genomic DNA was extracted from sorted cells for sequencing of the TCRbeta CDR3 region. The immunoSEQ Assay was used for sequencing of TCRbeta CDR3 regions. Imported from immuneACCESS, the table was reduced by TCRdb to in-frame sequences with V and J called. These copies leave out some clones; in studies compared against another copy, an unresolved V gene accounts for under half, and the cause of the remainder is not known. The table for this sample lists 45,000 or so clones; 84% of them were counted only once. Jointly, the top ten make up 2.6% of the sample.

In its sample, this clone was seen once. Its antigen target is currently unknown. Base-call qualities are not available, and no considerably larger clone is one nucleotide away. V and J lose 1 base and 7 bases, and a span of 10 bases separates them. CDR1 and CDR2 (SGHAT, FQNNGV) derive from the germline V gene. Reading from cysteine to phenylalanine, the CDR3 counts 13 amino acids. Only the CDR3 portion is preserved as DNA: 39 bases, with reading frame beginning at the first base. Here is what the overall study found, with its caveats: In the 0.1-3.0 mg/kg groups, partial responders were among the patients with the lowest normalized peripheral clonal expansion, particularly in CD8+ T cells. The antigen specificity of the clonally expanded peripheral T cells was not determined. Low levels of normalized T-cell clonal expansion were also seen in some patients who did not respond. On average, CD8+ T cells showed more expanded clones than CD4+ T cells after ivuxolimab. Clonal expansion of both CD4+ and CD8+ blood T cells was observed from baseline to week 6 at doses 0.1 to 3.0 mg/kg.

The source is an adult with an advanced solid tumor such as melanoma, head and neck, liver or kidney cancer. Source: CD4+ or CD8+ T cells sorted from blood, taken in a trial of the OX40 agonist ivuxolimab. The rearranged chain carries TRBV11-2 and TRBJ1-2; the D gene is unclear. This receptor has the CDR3 CASSLGQGAGYTF. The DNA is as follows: TGTGCCAGCAGCTTAGGGCAAGGCGCTGGCTACACCTTC. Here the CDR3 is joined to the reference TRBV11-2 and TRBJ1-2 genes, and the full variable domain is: EAGVAQSPRYKIIEKRQSVAFWCNPISGHATLYWYQQILGQGPKLLIQFQNNGVVDDSQLPKDRFSAERLKGVDSTLKIQPAKLEDSAVYLCASSLGQGAGYTFGSGTRLTVV.